This T cell receptor beta chain came from a study of radiation and T cells in renal cell carcinoma. Findings and caveats of the study: In blood, top tumor clones expanded by 2 weeks, shrinking by 4.

Time point here: blood 4 weeks post-SBRT, at nephrectomy. Treatment of the sample: 15 Gy SBRT to primary tumor, nephrectomy 4 weeks later. Nephrectomy followed 15 Gy stereotactic body radiation by 4 weeks. Serial blood draws occurred at baseline and 2 and 4 weeks post-SBRT. This renal cell carcinoma was of the clear cell type. Libraries were prepared by immunoSEQ multiplex PCR; TCRdb keeps only in-frame clonotypes and omits some of them. The data hold approximately 40,000 clones, with around four fifths observed a single time. V lost 3 bases to trimming and J lost 7 bases, with 16 bases between them. CDR3 size: 15 residues. CDR1 is SGHDT and CDR2 is YYEEEE in the germline V gene. In the case of this clone: Its specificity is not known.

This chain joins TRBV5-6 and TRBJ1-4; D perhaps matches TRBD1 (5 bases). This receptor was identified in a woman between 70 and 85 years old with renal cell carcinoma. This specimen consisted of blood, obtained from a patient whose treatment included radiotherapy and nephrectomy. In nucleotides, the CDR3 is TGTGCCAGCAGCTCTTCTGGGACGAGGTTTGAAAAACTGTTTTTT. Translation: CASSSSGTRFEKLFF.